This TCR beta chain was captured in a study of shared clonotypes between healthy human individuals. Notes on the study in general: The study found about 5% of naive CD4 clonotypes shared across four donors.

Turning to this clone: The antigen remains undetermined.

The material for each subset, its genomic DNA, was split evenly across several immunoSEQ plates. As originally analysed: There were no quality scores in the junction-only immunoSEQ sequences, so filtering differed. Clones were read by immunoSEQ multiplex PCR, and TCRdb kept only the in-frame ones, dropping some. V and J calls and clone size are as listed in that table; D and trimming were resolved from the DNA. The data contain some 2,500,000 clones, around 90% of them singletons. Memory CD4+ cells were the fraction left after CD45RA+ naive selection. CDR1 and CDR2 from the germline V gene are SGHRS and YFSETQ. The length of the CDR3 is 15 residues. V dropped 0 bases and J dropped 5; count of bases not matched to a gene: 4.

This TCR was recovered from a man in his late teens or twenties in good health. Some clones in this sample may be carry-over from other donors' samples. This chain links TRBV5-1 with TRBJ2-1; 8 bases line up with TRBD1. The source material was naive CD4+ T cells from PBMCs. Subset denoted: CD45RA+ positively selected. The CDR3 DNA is TGCGCCAGCAGCTTGGATCAGGGGGCCCACAATGAGCAGTTCTTC. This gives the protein CASSLDQGAHNEQFF. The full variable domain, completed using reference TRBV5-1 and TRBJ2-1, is KAGVTQTPRYLIKTRGQQVTLSCSPISGHRSVSWYQQTPGQGLQFLFEYFSETQRNKGNFPGRFSGRQFSNSRSEMNVSTLELGDSALYLCASSLDQGAHNEQFFGPGTRLTVL.